The next 20 T cell receptor beta chains were all read from a single sample in a study of blood T cell repertoires in COVID-19. Measured with immunoSEQ multiplex PCR; TCRdb has only the in-frame clones, and not every one. The table records roughly 60,000 clones, approximately 85% of them present only once. Specimen: peripheral blood. These receptors were obtained from a human donor in a cohort sampled during active COVID-19.

This rearrangement joins TRBV19 to TRBJ2-2; a possible D gene is TRBD2 (5 bases). CDR1 and CDR2 from the germline V gene are LNHDA and SQIVND (reference sequence). Trimming left V 4 bases short and J 2 bases short, with 14 bases between. This CDR3 is built from 16 residues. The CDR3 DNA reads as TGTGCCAGTAGTAAAACCTCCGGGATCAACACCGGGGAGCTGTTTTTT. As protein: CASSKTSGINTGELFF.

This clone has just one count. V is TRBV11-2 and J is TRBJ2-1, with 9 bases lining up with TRBD2. Germline trimming cut 3 bases from V and 9 bases from J; bases unmatched to any gene: 12. The CDR3 loop spans 16 amino acids. Looked up from germline, CDR1 is SGHAT and CDR2 is FQNNGV. The CDR3 reads CASSLGDSGGKSEQFF. CDR3 DNA sequence: TGTGCCAGCAGCTTGGGGGACAGCGGGGGGAAGAGTGAGCAGTTCTTC.

This clone was picked up one time. The chain links TRBV11-3 to TRBJ1-1, with D possibly TRBD1 on 6 matching bases. The CDR3 length is 15 residues. Germline CDR1 is SGHNT and CDR2 is YENEEA. V was pared by 11 bases and J by 0 bases, with 19 bases between. The CDR3 region has the DNA TGTGCCTCGTCGGGGGGGACAAACATGAACACTGAAGCTTTCTTT. Its translation is CASSGGTNMNTEAFF.

This chain links TRBV7-9 with TRBJ2-4; 10 bases agree with TRBD1. The CDR3 has 15 residues. CDR1 is SEHNR, CDR2 FQNEAQ, per germline (reference sequence). V shed 1 base and J 6 bases; nucleotides not matched to a gene: 3. Here the CDR3 reads CASSLGQGARNIQYF. The CDR3 DNA follows: TGTGCCAGCAGCTTAGGACAGGGGGCGCGAAACATTCAGTACTTC.

This chain connects TRBV5-4 to TRBJ2-7; the D is unclear. CDR1 and CDR2 from the germline V gene are SGHNT and YYREEE (reference sequence). Deletions cut 1 base from V and 5 bases from J, with 7 bases between. The CDR3 extends over 12 amino acids. CDR3 region: CASSLISDEQYF. The CDR3 coding sequence is TGTGCCAGCAGCTTGATATCCGACGAGCAGTACTTC.

This rearrangement joins TRBV13 to TRBJ2-1; TRBD2 matches 12 bases. Germline values: CDR1 PRHDT, CDR2 FYEKMQ (reference sequence). The CDR3 consists of 17 residues. V lost 5 bases to trimming and J lost 6 bases; unmatched junction nucleotides: 11. The CDR3 protein is CASSRRGGTSGRNEQFF. CDR3 coding DNA: TGTGCCAGCAGCCGAAGAGGTGGGACTAGCGGGCGCAATGAGCAGTTCTTC.

This chain uses TRBV19 with TRBJ1-2, with TRBD1 identical over 9 bases. The CDR3 covers 15 residues. The germline gives CDR1 LNHDA, CDR2 SQIVND (reference sequence). The trim removed 4 bases at V and 4 bases at J, leaving 7 bases unmatched. CDR3 DNA sequence: TGTGCCAGTAGTACTGAACGGACAGGGGCCTATGGCTACACCTTC. It specifies CASSTERTGAYGYTF.

The CDR3 DNA sequence: TGTGCCAGCAGTTACAAGTGGGGAGCAGAACAGCCCCAGCATTTT. This sequence encodes CASSYKWGAEQPQHF. The chain uses TRBV6-5 and TRBJ1-5; D unresolved. The length of the CDR3 is 15 residues. CDR1 and CDR2 (germline): MNHEY, SVGAGI. V was cut by 2 bases and J by 7 bases, with 15 bases left in between.

The chain uses TRBV7-2 and TRBJ2-7; 11 positions agree with TRBD1. The CDR3 is made up of 15 amino acids. Per the germline V gene, CDR1 is SGHTA and CDR2 is FQGNSA. After removal of 5 bases from V and 6 bases from J, the junction contained 9 bases not matched to a gene. The CDR3: CASSAGQGAGGEQYF. CDR3 coding DNA: TGTGCCAGCAGCGCCGGACAGGGGGCAGGAGGCGAGCAGTACTTC.

This clone has only one observation. The gene calls are TRBV5-6 and TRBJ2-1; 8 bases line up with TRBD2. The CDR3 has 14 amino acids. The trim removed 4 bases at V and 16 bases at J, leaving 16 bases unmatched. The V gene's germline CDR1 is SGHDT and CDR2 YYEEEE. CDR3 DNA sequence: TGTGCCAGCAGCCCGGTGGGGGGTAGCGGGACACTTTTCTTC. Protein product: CASSPVGGSGTLFF.

The rearrangement joins TRBV4-3 to TRBJ1-1; possible D gene TRBD1, 5 bases. The CDR3 sequence is 13 residues long. The germline V and J ends were trimmed by 4 bases and 3 bases, with 9 bases remaining between them. CDR1 and CDR2 from the germline V gene are LGHNA and YSLEER. The CDR3 region is CASSREGDTEAFF. CDR3 DNA sequence: TGCGCCAGCAGCCGTGAAGGGGACACTGAAGCTTTCTTT.

The gene calls are TRBV27 and TRBJ2-2, with 12 bases lining up with TRBD2. Germline V gene data show CDR1 as MNHEY and CDR2 as SMNVEV (reference sequence). V gave up 8 bases and J gave up 0 bases; unmatched junction bases: 4. CDR3 length: 16 residues. CDR3 residues: CASGLAGTSNTGELFF. The CDR3, as DNA: TGTGCCAGCGGACTAGCGGGGACCTCGAACACCGGGGAGCTGTTTTTT.

The chain recombines TRBV5-1 with TRBJ2-3; 8 bases map to TRBD2. The CDR3 is 16 amino acids. The germline V gene has CDR1 SGHRS and CDR2 YFSETQ. V was pared by 4 bases and J by 5 bases, with 12 bases of the junction left unmatched. CDR3 in DNA: TGCGCCAGCAGCCCCAACACCGGGACTAGTGGAGATACGCAGTATTTT. The encoded protein is CASSPNTGTSGDTQYF.

This sequence joins TRBV5-1 and TRBJ1-2; D uncertain. The V gene's germline CDR1 is SGHRS and CDR2 YFSETQ. The length of the CDR3 is 13 residues. V lost 4 bases to trimming and J lost 4 bases, with 11 bases between them. CDR3 bases: TGCGCCAGCAGCACCGGTCAAACCTATGGCTACACCTTC. Its protein product is CASSTGQTYGYTF.

The chain combines TRBV21-1 with TRBJ1-1; the listed D gene, TRBD1, was not tested against the DNA. TRBV21-1 is reported as a pseudogene. The length of the CDR3 is 17 residues. The CDR3 DNA follows: TGTGCCAGCAGCGTTACAGGGGGCGTCGAGCGTGGCACTGAAGCTTTCTTT. The encoded protein is CASSVTGGVERGTEAFF.

This chain links TRBV19 with TRBJ1-5, with 7 bases that match TRBD1. This CDR3 region has 16 residues. The trim removed 5 bases at V and 2 bases at J, leaving 9 bases unmatched. Germline-derived CDR1 and CDR2 are LNHDA and SQIVND (reference sequence). CDR3 region: CASSSLQGTGNQPQHF. The DNA of the CDR3 is TGTGCCAGTAGTTCGCTACAGGGGACGGGCAATCAGCCCCAGCATTTT.

The chain carries TRBV5-4 and TRBJ1-4, with 8 bases fitting TRBD1. The CDR3 contains 14 residues. Unmatched junction bases numbered 8, after V lost 3 bases and J lost 10 bases. Germline lookup yields CDR1 SGHNT and CDR2 YYREEE (reference sequence). CDR3 residues: CASSSPDREGKLFF. The CDR3, as DNA: TGTGCCAGCAGCTCCCCGGACAGGGAAGGAAAACTGTTTTTT.

This chain uses TRBV24-1 with TRBJ2-2, with TRBD2 matching 7 bases. The CDR3 sequence is 15 residues long. Germline CDR1 KGHDR, CDR2 SFDVKD. V was pared by 4 bases and J by 3 bases, with 4 bases of the junction left unmatched. CDR3 bases: TGTGCCACCAGTGACCGGGGGGTCTACACCGGGGAGCTGTTTTTT. Protein: CATSDRGVYTGELFF.

The genes are TRBV2 and TRBJ1-2, with 7 bases identical to TRBD1. With V trimmed by 6 bases and J by 0 bases, 4 bases remained unmatched. CDR3 length: 14 residues. Germline V gene sequence: CDR1 SNHLY, CDR2 FYNNEI. The chain's CDR3 is CASSVGTANYGYTF. CDR3 DNA: TGTGCCAGCAGCGTCGGGACAGCTAACTATGGCTACACCTTC.

The chain links TRBV7-2 to TRBJ2-2, with TRBD1 identical over 8 bases. The ends lost 2 bases at V and 6 bases at J; junction bases unmatched: 14. Germline V gene lookup returns CDR1 SGHTA and CDR2 FQGNSA. The CDR3 has 18 amino acids. CDR3 sequence reads: CASSLLWGQGANSGELFF. CDR3 bases: TGTGCCAGCAGCTTACTCTGGGGGCAGGGGGCGAATTCCGGGGAGCTGTTTTTT.